The 2 T cell receptor beta chains below come from one sample, sequenced in a study of blood T cell repertoires in COVID-19. Assay: immunoSEQ multiplex PCR; the TCRdb copy retains only in-frame clones and omits some. The sample consists of some 240,000 clones, approximately 82% of them appearing once. The specimen sequenced was peripheral blood. The source of these receptors is a woman in her thirties or forties who had recovered from COVID-19.

The J gene is TRBJ2-5, the V gene TRBV6-1, with 7 positions matching TRBD2. Germline-derived CDR1 and CDR2 are MNHNS and SASEGT. CDR3 length: 14 amino acids. Germline trimming cut 2 bases from V and 5 bases from J; bases unmatched to any gene: 5. The CDR3 region is CASSERRGGETQYF. The CDR3 coding sequence is TGTGCCAGCAGTGAAAGGAGGGGAGGGGAGACCCAGTACTTC.

The CDR3 loop is CASSILAGGYTGELFF. In DNA, the CDR3 is TGTGCCAGTAGTATTCTGGCGGGGGGCTACACCGGGGAGCTGTTTTTT. The rearrangement links TRBV19 to TRBJ2-2; 8 bases match TRBD2. The J segment lost 3 bases and the V segment lost 3 bases, leaving 6 bases of the junction unmatched. The germline CDR1 and CDR2 sequences are LNHDA and SQIVND (reference sequence). The CDR3 is 16 amino acids. The entire variable domain, with the rest obtained from reference TRBV19 and TRBJ2-2, is as follows: DGGITQSPKYLFRKEGQNVTLSCEQNLNHDAMYWYRQDPGQGLRLIYYSQIVNDFQKGDIAEGYSVSREKKESFPLTVTSAQKNPTAFYLCASSILAGGYTGELFFGEGSRLTVL.